This note documents a single T cell receptor beta chain sequence. Its antigen is still unknown. V lost 0 bases and J lost 7, with 17 bases in between. The CDR3 consists of 15 residues. Germline V gene lookup returns CDR1 SQVTM and CDR2 ANQGSEA. The data were obtained in a study of T cell repertoires in cytomegalovirus infection. Findings and limits, study-wide: The ex vivo response showed dominance by HLA-C-restricted CMV-specific TCR beta clonotypes.

TCRdb processed the reads anew with MiXCR; each CDR3 protein has one entry. The sample includes some 940,000 distinct CDR3 sequences, approximately 33% seen only once; the top ten take 13%. This TCR came from a human donor in good health (CMV status not recorded). Some clones in this sample may be carry-over from other donors' samples. Sample: cultured CD8+ T cells from PBMCs, taken from culture after CMV antigen stimulation. V and J are TRBV29-1 and TRBJ2-3; perhaps TRBD2 as D (6 bases). The CDR3 DNA reads as TGCAGCGTTGAAGAGGATCCGGGGGTTGGGTATACGCAGTATTTT. Amino acids: CSVEEDPGVGYTQYF.